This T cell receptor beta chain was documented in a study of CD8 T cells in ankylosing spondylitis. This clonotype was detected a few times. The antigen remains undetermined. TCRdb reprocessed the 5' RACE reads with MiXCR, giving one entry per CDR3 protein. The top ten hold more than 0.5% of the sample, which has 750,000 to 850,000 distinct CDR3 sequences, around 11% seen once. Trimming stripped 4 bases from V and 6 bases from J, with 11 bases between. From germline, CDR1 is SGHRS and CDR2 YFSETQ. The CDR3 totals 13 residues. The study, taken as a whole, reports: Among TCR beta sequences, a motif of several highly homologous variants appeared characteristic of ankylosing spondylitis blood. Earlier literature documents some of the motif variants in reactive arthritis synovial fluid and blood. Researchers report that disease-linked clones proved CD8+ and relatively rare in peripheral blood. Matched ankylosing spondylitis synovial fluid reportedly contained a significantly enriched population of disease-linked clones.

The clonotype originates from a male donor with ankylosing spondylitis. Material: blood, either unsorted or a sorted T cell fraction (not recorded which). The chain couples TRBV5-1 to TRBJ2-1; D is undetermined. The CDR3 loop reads CASSLEHSNEQFF. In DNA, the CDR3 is TGCGCCAGCAGCCTGGAGCACAGCAATGAGCAGTTCTTC.